A selection of T cell receptor beta chains follows, all from one sample in a study of CD8 T cells in ankylosing spondylitis. TCRdb re-called the 5' RACE reads through MiXCR, storing one row per CDR3 protein. The sample records about 40,000 distinct CDR3 sequences, 15% to 20% being singletons. The specimen was blood. These TCRs come from a male donor with ankylosing spondylitis or in good health (not recorded which). Each CDR3 is given with its conserved first and last residue. The D gene is left open where the match is weak. The size field is filled for only some rows; it gives once, few, many or a size class.

TRBJ2-1 TRBD2 TRBV5-1 - 15 CASSDRGGTYNEQFF TGCGCCAGCAGCGATCGCGGGGGAACCTACAATGAGCAGTTCTTC
TRBJ2-3 TRBD2 TRBV27 - 16 CASSFRPTSGTDTQYF TGTGCCAGCAGTTTTCGGCCGACTAGCGGAACAGATACGCAGTATTTT
TRBJ2-3 TRBD2 TRBV27 - 15 CASSYKAGGTDTQYF TGTGCCAGCAGTTACAAAGCGGGAGGCACAGATACGCAGTATTTT
TRBJ2-1 - TRBV7-2 few 13 CASSLEGLGEQFF TGTGCCAGCAGCTTAGAAGGTTTGGGTGAGCAGTTCTTC
TRBJ1-6 - TRBV5-1 - 15 CASSSTRLEDSPLHF TGCGCCAGCAGCTCCACGAGACTGGAGGACTCACCCCTCCACTTT
TRBJ2-3 - TRBV5-1 few 13 CASSPGTQGTQYF TGCGCCAGCAGCCCCGGGACCCAGGGTACGCAGTATTTT
TRBJ2-5 - TRBV20-1 few 12 CSAMDLGETQYF TGCAGTGCAATGGACCTGGGTGAGACCCAGTACTTC
TRBJ1-1 TRBD1 TRBV6-4 - 15 CASSMTGRKDTEAFF TGTGCCAGCTCAATGACAGGGCGGAAGGACACTGAAGCTTTCTTT
TRBJ1-1 - TRBV7-2 - 13 CASSLGEFTEAFF TGTGCCAGCAGCTTAGGGGAATTCACTGAAGCTTTCTTT
TRBJ2-3 TRBD2 TRBV6-1 - 15 CASPKTSGSTDTQYF TGTGCCAGCCCCAAGACTAGCGGGAGCACAGATACGCAGTATTTT
TRBJ2-1 - TRBV29-1 - 12 CSVEGAGVEQFF TGCAGCGTTGAAGGGGCAGGGGTTGAGCAGTTCTTC
TRBJ1-6 - TRBV6-5 few 14 CASSYGQNNSPLHF TGTGCCAGTTCGTATGGGCAGAATAATTCACCCCTCCACTTT
TRBJ2-1 - TRBV20-1 - 14 CSARSRESNNEQFF TGCAGTGCTAGGTCTCGGGAATCCAACAATGAGCAGTTCTTC
TRBJ2-5 - TRBV20-1 - 15 CSAPGGQLYQETQYF TGCAGTGCCCCCGGAGGACAGCTGTACCAAGAGACCCAGTACTTC
TRBJ2-3 - TRBV24-1 few 18 CATSDTLMAGRYGDTQYF TGTGCCACCAGTGATACCCTCATGGCGGGACGCTACGGGGATACGCAGTATTTT
TRBJ1-1 - TRBV5-1 - 15 CASSLRGVGNTEAFF TGCGCCAGCAGCTTGAGAGGAGTGGGGAACACTGAAGCTTTCTTT
TRBJ2-5 - TRBV20-1 few 11 CSARAQETQYF TGCAGTGCTAGAGCGCAAGAGACCCAGTACTTC
TRBJ2-3 - TRBV20-1 few 11 CSASLTDTQYF TGCAGTGCTAGCCTCACAGATACGCAGTATTTT
TRBJ2-7 - TRBV24-1 - 15 CATSDPTWAAGEQYF TGTGCCACCAGTGATCCCACCTGGGCGGCGGGCGAGCAGTACTTC
TRBJ1-5 TRBD1 TRBV12-3/TRBV12-4 few 15 CASRTGTGSGQPQHF TGTGCCAGCAGGACCGGGACAGGGTCGGGTCAGCCCCAGCATTTT
TRBJ1-4 TRBD1 TRBV28 - 13 CASSLGQNEKLFF TGTGCCAGCAGTTTGGGACAGAATGAAAAACTGTTTTTT
TRBJ2-3 TRBD1 TRBV4-2 once 16 CASSQEDQGASDTQYF TGTGCCAGCAGCCAAGAAGACCAGGGGGCATCGGATACGCAGTATTTT
TRBJ1-4 TRBD1 TRBV5-1 - 14 CASSRDRGNEKLFF TGCGCCAGCAGTCGCGACAGGGGAAATGAAAAACTGTTTTTT
TRBJ2-2 TRBD2 TRBV20-1 - 17 CSAPYSGGGPNTGELFF TGCAGTGCTCCGTATAGCGGGGGGGGTCCTAACACCGGGGAGCTGTTTTTT
TRBJ2-2 - TRBV12-3/TRBV12-4 few 14 CASTLETGTGELFF TGTGCCAGCACCCTAGAAACAGGCACCGGGGAGCTGTTTTTT
TRBJ2-4 - TRBV7-2 - 17 CASSLDGLQGGKNIQYF TGTGCCAGCAGCTTAGATGGTTTGCAGGGGGGCAAAAACATTCAGTACTTC
TRBJ2-1 - TRBV9 - 13 CASSVRPADEQFF TGTGCCAGCAGCGTACGGCCCGCGGATGAGCAGTTCTTC
TRBJ2-4 - TRBV7-3 few 18 CASSLSGSLAVAKNIQYF TGTGCCAGCAGCTTAAGTGGAAGTCTAGCAGTAGCCAAAAACATTCAGTACTTC
TRBJ2-2 TRBD1 TRBV29-1 - 12 CSAQGDTGELFF TGCAGCGCTCAGGGGGACACCGGGGAGCTGTTTTTT
TRBJ1-5 - TRBV19 - 12 CASSILDQPQHF TGTGCCAGTAGTATTTTGGATCAGCCCCAGCATTTT
TRBJ2-2 - TRBV18 - 14 CASSPPSVTGELFF TGTGCCAGCTCACCACCGTCCGTCACCGGGGAGCTGTTTTTT
TRBJ2-7 - TRBV5-6 few 14 CASSHPGGFNEQYF TGTGCCAGCAGCCACCCAGGAGGTTTCAACGAGCAGTACTTC
TRBJ2-4 - TRBV5-1 few 13 CASSFGVQNIQYF TGCGCCAGCAGCTTCGGGGTTCAAAACATTCAGTACTTC
TRBJ1-3 - TRBV12-3/TRBV12-4 - 14 CASSLWDSRNTIYF TGTGCCAGCAGTTTGTGGGACTCTAGAAACACCATATATTTT
TRBJ2-6 TRBD1 TRBV19 once 16 CASSIGGTAGANVLTF TGTGCCAGTAGTATAGGGGGGACAGCTGGGGCCAACGTCCTGACTTTC
TRBJ2-1 - TRBV27 few 15 CASSYSDSTYNEQFF TGTGCCAGCAGTTATTCGGACAGTACTTACAATGAGCAGTTCTTC
TRBJ2-5 - TRBV3-1 - 13 CASSHLNGETQYF TGTGCCAGCAGCCATTTAAACGGAGAGACCCAGTACTTC
TRBJ1-1 - TRBV4-3 - 14 CASSRDKVNTEAFF TGCGCCAGCAGCCGAGACAAGGTGAACACTGAAGCTTTCTTT
TRBJ2-2 - TRBV6-5 few 12 CASRRNTGELFF TGTGCCAGCAGGAGGAACACCGGGGAGCTGTTTTTT